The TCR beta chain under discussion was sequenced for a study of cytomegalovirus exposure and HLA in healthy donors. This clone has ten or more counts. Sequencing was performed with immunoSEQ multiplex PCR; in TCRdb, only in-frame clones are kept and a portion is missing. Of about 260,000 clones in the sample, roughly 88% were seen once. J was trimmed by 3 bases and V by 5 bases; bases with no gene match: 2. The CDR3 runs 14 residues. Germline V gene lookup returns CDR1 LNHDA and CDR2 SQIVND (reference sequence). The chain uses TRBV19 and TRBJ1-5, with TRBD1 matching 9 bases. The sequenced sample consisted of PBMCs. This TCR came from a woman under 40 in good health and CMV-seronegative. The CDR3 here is CASSDRGYNQPQHF. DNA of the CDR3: TGTGCCAGTAGTGACAGGGGGTACAATCAGCCCCAGCATTTT.